These 26 T cell receptor beta chains share one sample of origin, sequenced in a study of response to subunit inactivated influenza vaccine. TCRdb passed the RT-PCR reads through MiXCR, listing each CDR3 protein once. The sample carries 550,000 to 800,000 distinct CDR3 sequences, 15% to 17% recorded once. The sequencing here drew on PBMCs from blood, taken 12 days after vaccination. These receptors originate from a man aged 50 to 60 who received an inactivated influenza vaccine.

The chain joins TRBV4-1 to TRBJ1-3; D possibly corresponds to TRBD1 (5 bases). The CDR3 runs 17 residues. V was cut by 2 bases and J by 0 bases, with 14 bases left in between. CDR1 MGHRA and CDR2 YSYEKL come from the germline V gene. The DNA of the CDR3 is TGCGCCAGCAGCCAAACCCCCCAGGGAACCTCTGGAAACACCATATATTTT. It yields the protein CASSQTPQGTSGNTIYF.

The chain recombines TRBV18 with TRBJ2-5; no firm D call. CDR3 size: 16 residues. Germline V gives CDR1 KGHSH, CDR2 LQKENI. Between the trimmed V and J ends, which lost 4 bases and 0 bases, there was a span of 15 bases. DNA of the CDR3: TGTGCCAGCTCACGGGCCGCCCGAACATACCAAGAGACCCAGTACTTC. It translates to CASSRAARTYQETQYF.

Written as DNA, the CDR3 is TGTGCCAGTAGTAAAATAGCGTCATACAATGAGCAGTTCTTC. Amino acids: CASSKIASYNEQFF. The chain carries TRBV19 and TRBJ2-1, with D possibly TRBD2 on 5 matching bases. The CDR3 extends over 14 amino acids. V dropped 4 bases and J dropped 4 bases, with 11 bases sitting between them. Germline V lookup: CDR1 LNHDA, CDR2 SQIVND (reference sequence).

V is TRBV10-2 and J is TRBJ2-3, with 10 bases aligning to TRBD2. The CDR3 is 18 residues long. Germline values: CDR1 WSHSY, CDR2 SAAADI. V gave up 6 bases and J gave up 0 bases; unmatched junction bases: 12. The CDR3 DNA reads TGCGCCAGCAGGGGACTAGCGCGCGGACTCTCTAGCACAGATACGCAGTATTTT. This translates into CASRGLARGLSSTDTQYF.

V is TRBV20-1 and J is TRBJ1-2; D perhaps matches TRBD1 (5 bases). The CDR3 spans 16 residues. Germline V gene sequence: CDR1 DFQATT, CDR2 SNEGSKA (reference sequence). Trimming removed 3 bases at V and 3 bases at J, with 20 bases between. In nucleotides, the CDR3 is TGCAGTGCTAGCGAAGGGAACTCCGGGGGGTACTATGGCTACACCTTC. This encodes CSASEGNSGGYYGYTF.

The CDR3 reads CASSPERSQPQHF. The DNA for the CDR3 is TGTGCCAGCAGCCCAGAGAGAAGTCAGCCCCAGCATTTT. The chain is built from TRBV11-2 and TRBJ1-5, with D uncertain. Germline V gene sequence: CDR1 SGHAT, CDR2 FQNNGV. The CDR3 sequence is 13 residues long. Trimming took off 5 bases at V and 6 bases at J, with 11 bases between the two ends.

This clonotype appeared a few times. The chain joins TRBV18 to TRBJ2-5; D gene uncertain. V was trimmed by 3 bases and J by 3 bases, leaving 8 bases between them. This CDR3 contains 13 residues. The V gene's germline CDR1 is KGHSH and CDR2 LQKENI. This CDR3 reads CASSPVQKETQYF. The CDR3 DNA follows: TGTGCCAGCTCACCTGTCCAGAAAGAGACCCAGTACTTC.

This chain uses TRBV12-3 or TRBV12-4 with TRBJ2-6; the D is unclear. V was clipped by 3 bases and J by 2 bases, with 8 bases between them. The CDR3 is 15 amino acids. The CDR3 region is CASSFWRTGANVLTF. The DNA of the CDR3 is TGTGCCAGCAGTTTTTGGCGGACTGGGGCCAACGTCCTGACTTTC.

The table lists this clonotype with a few counts. This chain uses TRBV30 with TRBJ1-1; no clear D gene. V lost 8 bases to trimming and J lost 6 bases, with 10 bases between them. CDR3 length equals 10 residues. Germline CDR1 GTSNPN, CDR2 SVGIG (reference sequence). The CDR3 loop reads CAIGRPEAFF. CDR3 nucleotides: TGTGCCATTGGGAGGCCTGAAGCTTTCTTT. The whole variable domain, filled in from reference TRBV30 and TRBJ1-1, reads SQTIHQWPATLVQPVGSPLSLECTVEGTSNPNLYWYRQAAGRGLQLLFYSVGIGQISSEVPQNLSASRPQDRQFILSSKKLLLSDSGFYLCAIGRPEAFFGQGTRLTVV.

The chain couples TRBV29-1 to TRBJ1-1; D perhaps matches TRBD1 (5 bases). Trimming cost V 2 bases and J 4 bases, with 8 bases left between them. Germline V lookup: CDR1 SQVTM, CDR2 ANQGSEA. The length of the CDR3 is 12 residues. The CDR3 nucleotides are TGCAGCGTTGAACATAGGGGCACTGAAGCTTTCTTT. Protein product: CSVEHRGTEAFF.

The rearrangement links TRBV6-5 to TRBJ1-1, with a tentative D call TRBD1 (5 bases). Looked up from germline, CDR1 is MNHEY and CDR2 is SVGAGI. The germline V and J ends were trimmed by 2 bases and 3 bases, with 22 bases remaining between them. The CDR3 has 18 amino acids. The CDR3: CASSYSFQGLGADTEAFF. CDR3 nucleotide sequence: TGTGCCAGCAGTTACAGCTTCCAGGGTCTAGGGGCGGACACTGAAGCTTTCTTT.

In this sample, this clonotype turned up once. The chain employs TRBV2 and TRBJ2-5; maybe TRBD2 (7 bases). V was pared by 2 bases and J by 0 bases, with 13 bases between. CDR1 and CDR2 (germline): SNHLY, FYNNEI. CDR3 length: 16 amino acids. This chain's CDR3 is CASSEIWRGHQETQYF. The CDR3 bases are TGTGCCAGCAGTGAAATATGGCGGGGGCACCAAGAGACCCAGTACTTC.

This clonotype has more than one count but fewer than ten. The rearrangement links TRBV20-1 to TRBJ1-4; no reliable D call. Germline-derived CDR1 and CDR2 are DFQATT and SNEGSKA (reference sequence). The CDR3 extends over 16 amino acids. Trimming pared 0 bases from V and 5 bases from J, leaving 16 bases between. The chain's CDR3 is CSARDHGGRYNEKLFF. The CDR3 DNA follows: TGCAGTGCTAGAGATCACGGTGGCAGATACAATGAAAAACTGTTTTTT.

This clonotype was seen more than once but under ten times. This sequence joins TRBV11-2 and TRBJ2-4; unclear D gene. The CDR3 runs 18 residues. V was cut by 3 bases and J by 3 bases, with 21 bases left in between. From germline, CDR1 is SGHAT and CDR2 FQNNGV. The CDR3, as DNA: TGTGCCAGCAGCTTGTATTCAGTCCGACCGGGCCGCAAAAACATTCAGTACTTC. Its translation: CASSLYSVRPGRKNIQYF.

There are a few counts of this clonotype. The genes are TRBV28 and TRBJ2-2; D may be TRBD1 (6 bases). The V end was cut by 7 bases, the J end by 6 bases, with 18 bases between. The CDR3 is 15 amino acids. Germline values: CDR1 MDHEN, CDR2 SYDVKM. Here the CDR3 DNA reads TGTGCCAGCATCCATACCGGGTCAGGGGCCGGGGAGCTGTTTTTT. Amino acids: CASIHTGSGAGELFF.

The chain joins TRBV28 to TRBJ2-1; D uncertain. This CDR3 is built from 12 residues. The ends were cut back, 3 bases at V and 15 bases at J, with 15 bases in the middle. CDR1 and CDR2 from the germline V gene are MDHEN and SYDVKM. CDR3 coding DNA: TGTGCCAGCAGTTTGTTCGGTACGCTGCCGTTCTTC. Its protein product is CASSLFGTLPFF.

The V call is TRBV19, the J call TRBJ2-5; D possibly corresponds to TRBD2 (7 bases). Trimming took off 4 bases at V and 1 base at J, with 16 bases between the two ends. The CDR3 extends over 16 amino acids. Germline CDR1 reads LNHDA; CDR2 reads SQIVND (reference sequence). CDR3 residues: CASSTQGRGFQETQYF. CDR3 DNA sequence: TGTGCCAGTAGTACTCAGGGGCGGGGGTTCCAAGAGACCCAGTACTTC.

This clonotype was observed a few times. This chain links TRBV6-2 or TRBV6-3 with TRBJ2-4; a possible D gene is TRBD2 (6 bases). V was cut by 2 bases and J by 5 bases, with 13 bases left in between. The CDR3 is 15 residues long. Germline V gene lookup returns CDR1 MNHEY and CDR2 SVGEGT. In DNA, the CDR3 is TGTGCCAGCAGTTACCAGGGTTGGGGGGAAAACATTCAGTACTTC. Amino acids: CASSYQGWGENIQYF.

In its sample, this clonotype was seen once. A much larger clonotype is one base distant, so this may be a read error. This chain joins TRBV20-1 and TRBJ2-1, with D uncertain. Per germline, CDR1 DFQATT and CDR2 SNEGSKA (reference sequence). The CDR3 is made up of 14 amino acids. CDR3 in DNA: TGCAGTGCTAGATTGGGGATTTCCTACAGTGAGCAGTTCTTC. Translating gives CSARLGISYSEQFF.

The gene calls are TRBV11-2 and TRBJ2-1; 10 bases match TRBD2. Germline CDR1 is SGHAT and CDR2 is FQNNGV. Trimming removed 5 bases from V and 8 bases from J; junction bases left unmatched: 18. This CDR3 has 18 residues. Here the CDR3 reads CASSPRGGRGTSVHEQFF. CDR3 coding DNA: TGTGCCAGCAGCCCTAGGGGGGGCCGGGGGACTAGCGTTCATGAGCAGTTCTTC.

A few counts support this clonotype. CDR3 in DNA: TGTGCCAGCAGCCGGGATCGTTATTCCCAAGAGCAGTTCTTC. This sequence encodes CASSRDRYSQEQFF. V usage is TRBV7-2 and J usage is TRBJ2-1, with D perhaps TRBD2 (5 bases). The germline gives CDR1 SGHTA, CDR2 FQGNSA. The germline V and J ends were trimmed by 5 bases and 10 bases, with 18 bases remaining between them. This CDR3 is 14 amino acids long.

The chain recombines TRBV18 with TRBJ2-1; D perhaps matches TRBD2 (5 bases). CDR3 length equals 14 residues. Between the trimmed V and J ends, which lost 1 base and 10 bases, there was a span of 14 bases. Germline V gene lookup returns CDR1 KGHSH and CDR2 LQKENI. This CDR3 reads CASSPQAVRLEQFF. The CDR3 DNA follows: TGTGCCAGCTCACCACAAGCGGTACGTCTCGAGCAGTTCTTC.

The gene calls are TRBV24-1 and TRBJ2-2; no reliable D call. V lost 5 bases and J 2 bases, leaving 5 bases between the germline ends. Looked up from germline, CDR1 is KGHDR and CDR2 is SFDVKD. The CDR3 is 13 amino acids. The CDR3 region has the DNA TGTGCCACCAGTGTTCCAAACACCGGGGAGCTGTTTTTT. It translates to CATSVPNTGELFF.

This clonotype was counted only a few times. V is TRBV9 and J is TRBJ2-3, with a weak D call TRBD2 (6 bases). V dropped 3 bases and J dropped 0 bases, with 11 bases sitting between them. Germline V lookup: CDR1 SGDLS, CDR2 YYNGEE. The CDR3 length is 15 residues. DNA of the CDR3: TGTGCCAGCAGCGCCTTAGCGGCTAGCACAGATACGCAGTATTTT. It encodes CASSALAASTDTQYF.

This clonotype was seen only a few times. The chain links TRBV4-2 to TRBJ1-2, with D tentatively TRBD1 (6 bases). In germline, CDR1 is LGHNA, CDR2 YNFKEQ. The V gene lost 1 base and the J gene lost 8 bases, with 14 bases spanning the gap. This CDR3 spans 14 amino acids. CDR3 nucleotides: TGTGCCAGCAGCCAAGTTAGGGACACGGGAGGCTACACCTTC. This sequence encodes CASSQVRDTGGYTF.

This clonotype has more than one count but fewer than ten. The chain recombines TRBV3-1 with TRBJ2-1; 10 bases are shared with TRBD2. Trimming took 4 bases from V and 7 from J; bases not matched to a gene: 7. CDR1 LGHDT and CDR2 YNNKEL come from the germline V gene (reference sequence). This CDR3 has 15 amino acids. Here the CDR3 DNA reads TGTGCCAGCAGCCGCGCTAGCGGGAGAGGGAATGAGCAGTTCTTC. This gives the protein CASSRASGRGNEQFF.